This paragraph covers one T cell receptor (beta chain) sequence. Produced via immunoSEQ multiplex PCR; TCRdb's table is partial and in-frame only. Of hundreds of thousands of clones listed, roughly 91% are singletons. This specimen belongs to a study of Ad26.COV2.S vaccination and SARS-CoV-2 variants. Across the study: Recipients of Ad26.COV2.S got it intramuscularly, once or twice 56 days apart.

Specified treatment: roughly 18 received Ad26.COV2.S at low or high dose, single or two shots; about 5 received placebo; per-sample allocation not given. It was on day 63 after the first vaccine or placebo injection that samples were taken. Sequencing used peripheral blood, obtained in a trial of Ad26.COV2.S vaccine versus placebo. This clonotype originated in a person between 18 and 65 years old who received the Ad26.COV2.S COVID-19 vaccine or a placebo.

The CDR3 region has the DNA TGTGCCAGCAGCCCGGAAGTCACAGATACGCAGTATTTT. This gives the protein CASSPEVTDTQYF. The chain is built from TRBV3-1 (or the pseudogene TRBV3-2) and TRBJ2-3; D is uncertain. Per the germline V gene, CDR1 is LGHDT and CDR2 is YNNKEL (reference sequence). The V end lost 4 bases, the J end lost 2 bases, and 7 bases lay between the germline ends. This CDR3 contains 13 residues.